This T cell receptor beta chain was retrieved from a study of CD8+ T cells in alopecia areata. From PBMCs, CD4+ and CD8+ T cells were sorted. After isolation, RNA underwent reverse transcription to generate cDNA as the sequencing template. This table comes from immunoSEQ multiplex PCR, and its TCRdb copy is limited to in-frame clones, with some not included. The table has 98,000 or so clones, approximately 50% seen once. The CDR3 is 15 amino acids. V was shortened by 5 bases and J by 0 bases, with 13 bases between the two germline ends. The germline V gene encodes CDR1 SNHLY and CDR2 FYNNEI. This chain joins TRBV2 and TRBJ2-5; tentatively, D is TRBD1 or TRBD2 (5 bases each). The sequence was collected from a human donor with alopecia areata. The sequenced material came from NKG2D-low CD8+ T cells sorted from blood. Here the CDR3 reads CASSWDPRDQETQYF. CDR3 sequence (DNA): TGTGCCAGCAGTTGGGACCCAAGGGACCAAGAGACCCAGTACTTC.